The 13 T cell receptor beta chains reported below all come from one sample, sequenced in a study of CD8 T cells in ankylosing spondylitis. What these receptors recognize is not known. Study-wide findings and caveats: Ankylosing spondylitis blood seemed to carry a telltale TCR beta motif made of fewer than ten highly homologous variants.

TCRdb recomputed calls from the 5' RACE reads with MiXCR, one row per CDR3 protein. The sample includes under 450,000 distinct CDR3 sequences, roughly a sixth of them seen just once. The material sequenced was blood, either unsorted or a sorted T cell fraction (not recorded which). The receptor source for this set is a male donor with ankylosing spondylitis.

This clonotype appeared many times. V and J are TRBV7-8 and TRBJ2-1, with unresolved D. Germline V gene data show CDR1 as SGHVS and CDR2 as FQNEAQ. This CDR3 is 14 amino acids long. V gave up 7 bases and J gave up 3 bases, with 13 bases separating them. DNA for the CDR3: TGTGCCAGCATCGAGCGTCCGGGCTACAATGAGCAGTTCTTC. Residues: CASIERPGYNEQFF.

This clonotype was seen more than once but under ten times. The chain employs TRBV30 and TRBJ1-1; TRBD1 matches at 7 bases. Germline V lookup: CDR1 GTSNPN, CDR2 SVGIG (reference sequence). CDR3 length equals 17 residues. J lost 1 base, V lost 2 bases, and 13 bases had no gene match. CDR3 amino acids: CAWSPIGTAPKNTEAFF. The CDR3, as DNA: TGTGCCTGGAGTCCAATCGGGACAGCTCCCAAGAACACTGAAGCTTTCTTT.

This clonotype was observed at least ten times. The gene calls are TRBV6-6 and TRBJ1-1; D is ambiguous. This CDR3 region has 12 residues. Germline lookup yields CDR1 MNHNY and CDR2 SVGAGI (reference sequence). V dropped 0 bases and J dropped 6 bases, with 5 bases sitting between them. CDR3 nucleotide sequence: TGTGCCAGCAGTTACTCTCAGGCTGAAGCTTTCTTT. Protein sequence: CASSYSQAEAFF.

This clonotype was counted a few times. This rearrangement joins TRBV28 to TRBJ2-7; no clear D. Trimming left V 6 bases short and J 7 bases short, with 10 bases between. This CDR3 has 11 amino acids. Per germline, CDR1 MDHEN and CDR2 SYDVKM. CDR3 region: CASSQYAEQYF. CDR3 in DNA: TGTGCCAGCAGCCAATACGCGGAGCAGTACTTC.

V usage is TRBV4-1 and J usage is TRBJ2-4; 11 bases match TRBD2. Germline V gene sequence: CDR1 MGHRA, CDR2 YSYEKL. The length of the CDR3 is 20 residues. V was pared by 0 bases and J by 0 bases, with 10 bases of the junction left unmatched. The CDR3 here is CASSQDPRLAGLIAKNIQYF. Here the CDR3 DNA reads TGCGCCAGCAGCCAAGATCCCCGACTAGCGGGGTTGATAGCCAAAAACATTCAGTACTTC.

The chain employs TRBV15 and TRBJ1-1, with D perhaps TRBD1 (5 bases). Germline lookup yields CDR1 LNHNV and CDR2 YYDKDF (reference sequence). Trimming stripped 0 bases from V and 0 bases from J, with 11 bases between. This CDR3 spans 16 amino acids. The chain's CDR3 is CATSRDSDRLNTEAFF. For the CDR3, the DNA is TGTGCCACCAGCAGAGATTCCGACAGATTGAACACTGAAGCTTTCTTT.

A few counts support this clonotype. The chain couples TRBV7-2 to TRBJ2-7; 8 bases line up with TRBD1. Looked up from germline, CDR1 is SGHTA and CDR2 is FQGNSA. V was pared by 5 bases and J by 4 bases, with 10 bases of the junction left unmatched. The CDR3 length is 15 residues. The CDR3 region is CASSNRGRTPYEQYF. The CDR3 region has the DNA TGTGCCAGCAGCAACAGGGGGAGGACTCCTTACGAGCAGTACTTC.

This clonotype showed up many times. This chain links TRBV5-1 with TRBJ1-4, with TRBD1 as a possible D gene (5 bases). CDR1 and CDR2 from the germline V gene are SGHRS and YFSETQ. CDR3 size: 14 residues. V shed 2 bases and J shed 6 bases, with 11 bases lying between them. The CDR3: CASSFRVPDEKLFF. CDR3 nucleotides: TGCGCCAGCAGCTTCAGGGTACCGGATGAAAAACTGTTTTTT.

CDR3 DNA sequence: TGTGCCAGCAGTCTTGGGGACGCGGCTGATACGCAGTATTTT. It translates to CASSLGDAADTQYF. This chain links TRBV4-2 with TRBJ2-3; D may match TRBD1 or TRBD2 (5 bases each). The ends were cut back, 6 bases at V and 6 bases at J, with 16 bases in the middle. The CDR3 consists of 14 residues. Germline loops: CDR1 LGHNA, CDR2 YNFKEQ.

This clonotype was detected a few times. This sequence joins TRBV7-3 and TRBJ2-2, with TRBD1 as a possible D gene (5 bases). Germline CDR1 and CDR2: SGHTA and FQGTGA. The CDR3 length is 15 residues. Trimming left V 5 bases short and J 4 bases short, with 14 bases between. The chain's CDR3 is CASSTTGPGTGELFF. The CDR3, as DNA: TGTGCCAGCAGCACTACAGGACCGGGCACCGGGGAGCTGTTTTTT.

This clonotype came up a few times. Here the CDR3 DNA reads TGTGCCAGCAGCCGAGGACAGGGTTCGAACACCGGGGAGCTGTTTTTT. Translating it yields CASSRGQGSNTGELFF. The V and J genes are TRBV13 and TRBJ2-2; 8 positions agree with TRBD1. CDR1 is PRHDT and CDR2 is FYEKMQ in the germline V gene (reference sequence). With V trimmed by 5 bases and J by 0 bases, 5 bases remained unmatched. The CDR3 has 16 amino acids.

The sample holds a few counts of this clonotype. The chain uses TRBV7-2 and TRBJ2-7; D unclear. In germline, CDR1 is SGHTA, CDR2 FQGNSA. The V end was cut by 3 bases, the J end by 6 bases, with 9 bases between. The CDR3 length is 12 residues. DNA for the CDR3: TGTGCCAGCAGCTTCCCGCGATTCGAGCAGTACTTC. It is translated as CASSFPRFEQYF.

This clonotype was recorded only once. The chain uses TRBV20-1 and TRBJ2-3; TRBD2 is a possible D gene (6 bases). The V gene's germline CDR1 is DFQATT and CDR2 SNEGSKA (reference sequence). Trimming pared 5 bases from V and 4 bases from J, leaving 19 bases between. This CDR3 is built from 15 residues. This CDR3 is CSALAKRTKADTQYF. Here the CDR3 DNA reads TGCAGTGCTCTGGCAAAGCGGACTAAGGCAGATACGCAGTATTTT.